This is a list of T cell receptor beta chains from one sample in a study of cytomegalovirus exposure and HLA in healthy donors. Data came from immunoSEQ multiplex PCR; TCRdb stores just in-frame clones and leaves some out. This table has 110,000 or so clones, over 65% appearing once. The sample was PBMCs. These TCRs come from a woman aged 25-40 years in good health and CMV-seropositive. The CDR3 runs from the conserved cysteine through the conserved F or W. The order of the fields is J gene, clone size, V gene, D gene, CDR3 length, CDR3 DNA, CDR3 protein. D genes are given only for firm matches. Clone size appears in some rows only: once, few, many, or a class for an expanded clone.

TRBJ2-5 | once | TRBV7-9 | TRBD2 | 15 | TGTGCCAGCAGAGATCTAGCGGGAGTCTCGCAGGCCCAGTACTTC | CASRDLAGVSQAQYF
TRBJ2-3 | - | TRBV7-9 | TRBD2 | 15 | TGTGCCAGCAGCTTGATAGCGGGGGGCTCAGATACGCAGTATTTT | CASSLIAGGSDTQYF
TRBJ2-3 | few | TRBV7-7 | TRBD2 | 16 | TGTGCTAGCAGTCCCGGACTAGGGGATAGCGCAGATACGCAGTATTTT | CASSPGLGDSADTQYF
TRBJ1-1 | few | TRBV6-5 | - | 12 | TGTGCCAGCAGTGGGACTGATCCTGAAGCTTTCTTT | CASSGTDPEAFF
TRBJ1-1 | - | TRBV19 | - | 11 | TGTGCCAGTAGTCGGGACACTGAAGCTTTCTTT | CASSRDTEAFF
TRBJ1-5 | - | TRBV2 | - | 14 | TGTGCCAGCAGCACTCAGAGTACAGATCAGCCCCAGCATTTT | CASSTQSTDQPQHF
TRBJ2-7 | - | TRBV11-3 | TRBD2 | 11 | TGTGCCAGCAGCGCCCGGGGGGGGCAGTACTTC | CASSARGGQYF
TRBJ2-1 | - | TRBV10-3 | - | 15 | TGTGCCATCAGTGAGTCCCCTAGGGGTGGAGATGAGCAGTTCTTC | CAISESPRGGDEQFF
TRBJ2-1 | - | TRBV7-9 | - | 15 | TGTGCCAGCAGCTTAGTGCGGGGGCTCTACAATGAGCAGTTCTTC | CASSLVRGLYNEQFF
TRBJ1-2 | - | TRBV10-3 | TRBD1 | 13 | TGTGCCATCAGCGACAGGGGGGTCTATGGCTACACCTTC | CAISDRGVYGYTF
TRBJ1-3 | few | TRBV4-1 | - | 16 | TGCGCCAGCAGCCAAGGCGGGGCTCCGTATGGAAACACCATATATTTT | CASSQGGAPYGNTIYF
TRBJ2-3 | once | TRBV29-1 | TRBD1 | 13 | TGCAGCGTTGAGGGCAGGGGGCCGGATACGCAGTATTTT | CSVEGRGPDTQYF
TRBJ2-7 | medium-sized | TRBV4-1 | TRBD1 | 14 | TGCGCCAGCAGCCCAAGGACAGGGGCCAACGAGCAGTACTTC | CASSPRTGANEQYF
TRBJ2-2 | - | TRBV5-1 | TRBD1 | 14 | TGCGCCACCGCCGGGACAGAGAACACCGGGGAGCTGTTTTTT | CATAGTENTGELFF
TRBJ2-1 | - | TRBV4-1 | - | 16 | TGCGCCAGCAGCCCGGGGGGCGGGGGTGTAGTCGATGAGCAGTTCTTC | CASSPGGGGVVDEQFF
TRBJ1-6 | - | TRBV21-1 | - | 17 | TGTGCCAGCAGCCAGAAACAGGAACGTCTGCGGAATTCACCCCTCCACTTT | CASSQKQERLRNSPLHF
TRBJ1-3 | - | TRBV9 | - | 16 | TGTGCCAGCAGCCGGGAGGTCGGCTATAGTGTAAACACCATATATTTT | CASSREVGYSVNTIYF
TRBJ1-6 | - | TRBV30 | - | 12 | TGTGCCTGGACTAGGCGTAATTCACCCCTCCACTTT | CAWTRRNSPLHF
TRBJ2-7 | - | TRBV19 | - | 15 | TGTGCCAGTTGTGGACAGCCATGTATGTCCTACGAGCAGTACTTC | CASCGQPCMSYEQYF
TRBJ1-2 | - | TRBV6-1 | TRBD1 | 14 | TGTGCCAGCAAAGAGACAGGGATTAACTATGGCTACACCTTC | CASKETGINYGYTF
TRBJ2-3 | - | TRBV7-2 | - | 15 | TGTGCCAGCAGCTTACCAACTAGTAGAACAGATACGCAGTATTTT | CASSLPTSRTDTQYF
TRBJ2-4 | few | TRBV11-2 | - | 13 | TGTGCCAGCAGCTTACCCGGGAAAAACATTCAGTACTTC | CASSLPGKNIQYF
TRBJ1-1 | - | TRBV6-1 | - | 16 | TGTGCCAGCAGTGAAAACGAGGTCACACCGAACACTGAAGCTTTCTTT | CASSENEVTPNTEAFF
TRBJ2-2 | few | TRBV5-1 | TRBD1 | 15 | TGCGCCAGCAGCTCCTGGACAGGGGGAACCGGGGAGCTGTTTTTT | CASSSWTGGTGELFF
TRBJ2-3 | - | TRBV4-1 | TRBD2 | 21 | TGCGCCAGCAGCCTGGCAGGGACTAGCGGGGGTGATTTATCTCGCTCAGATACGCAGTATTTT | CASSLAGTSGGDLSRSDTQYF
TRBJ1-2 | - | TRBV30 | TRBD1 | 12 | TGTGCCTGGAGTGCGACAGGGCAAGGCTACACCTTC | CAWSATGQGYTF
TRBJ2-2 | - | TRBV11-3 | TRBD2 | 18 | TGTGCCAGCAGCTTAGGAATAGCGGGGGGGCACAACACCGGGGAGCTGTTTTTT | CASSLGIAGGHNTGELFF
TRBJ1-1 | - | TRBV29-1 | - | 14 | TGCAGCGTGGGCTACGGGGAAGGTTACACTGAAGCTTTCTTT | CSVGYGEGYTEAFF
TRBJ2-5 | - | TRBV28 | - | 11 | TGTGCCAGCGCCCCGGGAGAGACCCAGTACTTC | CASAPGETQYF
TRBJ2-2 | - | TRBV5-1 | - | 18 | TGCGCCAGCAGCCAAAATCCACCAGGACAGAGTAACACCGGGGAGCTGTTTTTT | CASSQNPPGQSNTGELFF
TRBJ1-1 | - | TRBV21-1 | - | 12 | TGTGCCAGCAGCAAAAAAGCTCGTGAAGCTTTCTTT | CASSKKAREAFF
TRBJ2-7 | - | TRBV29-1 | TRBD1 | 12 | TGCAGCGTTAGACAGGGATCCTACGAGCAGTACTTC | CSVRQGSYEQYF
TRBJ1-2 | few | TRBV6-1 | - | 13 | TGTGCCAGCAGTTTGGCGGAAAACTATGGCTACACCTTC | CASSLAENYGYTF
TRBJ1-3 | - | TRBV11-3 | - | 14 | TGTGCCAGCAGCTTAGGGGGAGATGGAAACACCATATATTTT | CASSLGGDGNTIYF
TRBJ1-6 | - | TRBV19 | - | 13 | TGTGCCAGTAGGAAAAGGGGGAATTCACCCCTCCACTTT | CASRKRGNSPLHF
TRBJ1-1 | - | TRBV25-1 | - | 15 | TGTGCCAGCAGCCCGTTTCAACAACTAGGACCTGAAGCTTTCTTT | CASSPFQQLGPEAFF
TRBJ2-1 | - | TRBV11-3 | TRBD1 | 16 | TGTGCCAGCACCTTCCACGGACAGGGTGGAGACAATGAGCAGTTCTTC | CASTFHGQGGDNEQFF
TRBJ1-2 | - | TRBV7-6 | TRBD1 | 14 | TGTGCCAGCAGCCGGGGACAGGGGGTCTATGGCTACACCTTC | CASSRGQGVYGYTF
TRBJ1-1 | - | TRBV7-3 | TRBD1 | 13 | TGTGCCAGCAGCTTCTCCAAGACAGGGGAAGCTTTCTTT | CASSFSKTGEAFF
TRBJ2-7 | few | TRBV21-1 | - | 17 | TGTGCCAGCAGCAAATTACTGCCGCGGACAGGCTCCTACGAGCAGTACTTC | CASSKLLPRTGSYEQYF
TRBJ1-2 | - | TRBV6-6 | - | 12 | TGTGCCAGCAAAGGCCAGGGCTATGGCTACACCTTC | CASKGQGYGYTF
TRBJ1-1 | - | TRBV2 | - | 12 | TGTGCCAGCAGCCTACAGGACACTGAAGCTTTCTTT | CASSLQDTEAFF
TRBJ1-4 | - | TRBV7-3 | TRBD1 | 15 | TGTGCCAGCAGCTTAACAGGGGGCGGTAATGAAAAACTGTTTTTT | CASSLTGGGNEKLFF
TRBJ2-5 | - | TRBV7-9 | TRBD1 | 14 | TGTGCCAGCAGCCAGGGACAGGGTAAAGAGACCCAGTACTTC | CASSQGQGKETQYF
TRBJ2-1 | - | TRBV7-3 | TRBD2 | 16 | TGTGCCAGCAGCCCCGGAGCGGGAGGATCCTACAATGAGCAGTTCTTC | CASSPGAGGSYNEQFF
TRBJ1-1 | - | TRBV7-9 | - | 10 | TGTGCCAGCAGCTTAGCGTCCGTTTTCTTT | CASSLASVFF
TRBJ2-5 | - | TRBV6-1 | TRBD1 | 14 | TGTGCCAGCAGGACAGGGGGGTCTGGAGAGACCCAGTACTTC | CASRTGGSGETQYF
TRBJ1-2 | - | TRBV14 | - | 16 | TGTGCCAGCAGCCAAGTCAACAATGCCCCTAACTATGGCTACACCTTC | CASSQVNNAPNYGYTF
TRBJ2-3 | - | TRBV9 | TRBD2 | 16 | TGTGCCAGCAGCTGGGGGGGTAGCGGGAGTGCAGATACGCAGTATTTT | CASSWGGSGSADTQYF
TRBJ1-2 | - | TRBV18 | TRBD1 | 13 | TGTGCCAGCTCACCGGGGACAGACTATGGCTACACCTTC | CASSPGTDYGYTF
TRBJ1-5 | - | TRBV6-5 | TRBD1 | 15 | TGTGCCAGCAGATACGGACAGGACCGCTCTTGGCCCCAGCATTTT | CASRYGQDRSWPQHF
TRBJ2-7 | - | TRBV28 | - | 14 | TGTGCCAGCAGCGCGACAGGACGGTCCTACGAGCAGTACTTC | CASSATGRSYEQYF
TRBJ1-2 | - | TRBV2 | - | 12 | TGTGCCAGCCCGAGTTTGTCATATGGCTACACCTTC | CASPSLSYGYTF
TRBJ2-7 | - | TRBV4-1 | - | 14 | TGCGCCAGCAGCCAAGATAGGGGAACCTACGAGCAGTACTTC | CASSQDRGTYEQYF
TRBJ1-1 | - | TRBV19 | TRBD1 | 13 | TGTGCCAGTAGGGACAGGGGCGTAACTGAAGCTTTCTTT | CASRDRGVTEAFF